Shown below are 17 T cell receptor beta chains from a single sample sequenced in a study of T cells in Graves' hyperthyroidism and ophthalmopathy. Amplified TCR beta CDR3 regions derived from RNA transcripts. Researchers ran a first-round RT-PCR on the TCR CDR3 using the HTBI primer set. TCRdb passed the multiplex PCR reads through MiXCR, listing each CDR3 protein once. The data hold roughly 380,000 distinct CDR3 sequences, with approximately 15% observed a single time. Sequenced input: blood. The source is a woman aged 55-69 years with Graves' hyperthyroidism.

V and J are TRBV6-1 and TRBJ2-1; the D gene could be TRBD1 or TRBD2 (5 bases each). The CDR3 contains 13 residues. Germline loops: CDR1 MNHNS, CDR2 SASEGT. Trimming cost V 5 bases and J 7 bases, with 12 bases left between them. CDR3 residues: CASSFRGENEQFF. CDR3 sequence (DNA): TGTGCCAGCAGTTTTCGGGGCGAGAATGAGCAGTTCTTC.

This clonotype was counted ten times or more. This chain connects TRBV12-5 to TRBJ2-7, with D possibly being TRBD2 (5 bases). Trimming left V 1 base short and J 2 bases short, with 9 bases between. Germline lookup yields CDR1 LGHNT and CDR2 FRNRAP. This CDR3 contains 14 residues. This chain's CDR3 is CASGLGGDPYEQYF. DNA for the CDR3: TGTGCTAGTGGTTTGGGGGGAGACCCCTACGAGCAGTACTTC.

This clonotype was seen many times. The rearrangement uses TRBV9 and TRBJ2-3, with D hard to call. Germline-derived CDR1 and CDR2 are SGDLS and YYNGEE. The V and J ends lost 0 bases and 8 bases respectively, with 4 bases between them. CDR3 size: 11 residues. The CDR3 coding sequence is TGTGCCAGCAGCGTAGGAGTTACGCAGTATTTT. It translates to CASSVGVTQYF.

The table lists this clonotype with a few counts. The chain recombines TRBV7-9 with TRBJ1-2; perhaps TRBD1 as D (5 bases). Germline CDR1 is SEHNR and CDR2 is FQNEAQ (reference sequence). Trimming left V 4 bases short and J 4 bases short, with 10 bases between. CDR3 length equals 13 residues. CDR3 nucleotide sequence: TGTGCCAGCAGCTCAGGACACGCCTATGGCTACACCTTC. Its protein is CASSSGHAYGYTF.

This clonotype was seen ten or more times. The rearrangement uses TRBV28 and TRBJ1-5, with 9 bases aligning to TRBD1. V shed 6 bases, J shed 6 bases, and the junction held 9 bases outside the gene matches. This CDR3 is built from 15 residues. CDR1 and CDR2 from the germline V gene are MDHEN and SYDVKM. CDR3 sequence (DNA): TGTGCCAGCAGCCCCGACAGGGGGTACATTCAGCCCCAGCATTTT. Translated: CASSPDRGYIQPQHF.

The sample holds many counts of this clonotype. This chain uses TRBV6-1 with TRBJ1-5; tentatively, D is TRBD1 (5 bases). CDR1 and CDR2 from the germline V gene are MNHNS and SASEGT. The V gene lost 5 bases and the J gene lost 3 bases, with 17 bases spanning the gap. The CDR3 length is 16 residues. The CDR3 protein is CASSLMSGGSNQPQHF. CDR3 bases: TGTGCCAGCAGTCTTATGAGCGGGGGTTCCAATCAGCCCCAGCATTTT.

This clonotype occurred many times. The chain is built from TRBV7-9 and TRBJ2-5; D tentatively fits TRBD1 or TRBD2 (7 bases each). V lost 11 bases and J 5 bases, leaving 18 bases between the germline ends. The CDR3 has 13 residues. CDR1 is SEHNR, CDR2 FQNEAQ, per germline (reference sequence). The CDR3 loop is CAGGEGAVETQYF. The CDR3 DNA follows: TGTGCCGGAGGGGAGGGGGCGGTGGAGACCCAGTACTTC. Filled out from reference TRBV7-9 and TRBJ2-5, the complete variable domain reads DTGVSQNPRHKITKRGQNVTFRCDPISEHNRLYWYRQTLGQGPEFLTYFQNEAQLEKSRLLSDRFSAERPKGSFSTLEIQRTEQGDSAMYLCAGGEGAVETQYFGPGTRLLVL.

This clonotype was seen many times. V gene TRBV7-8 combines with J gene TRBJ1-1; D perhaps matches TRBD1 (5 bases). V dropped 0 bases and J dropped 4 bases, with 9 bases sitting between them. CDR1 is SGHVS and CDR2 is FQNEAQ in the germline V gene. The length of the CDR3 is 14 residues. In DNA form, the CDR3 reads TGTGCCAGCAGCTTAGCGGGGGAGGGCACTGAAGCTTTCTTT. Amino acid sequence: CASSLAGEGTEAFF.

This clonotype was picked up many times. The chain employs TRBV18 and TRBJ2-1; D perhaps matches TRBD2 (6 bases). The germline V gene has CDR1 KGHSH and CDR2 LQKENI. The CDR3 covers 15 residues. Trimming stripped 0 bases from V and 6 bases from J, with 12 bases between. The DNA for the CDR3 is TGTGCCAGCTCACCACCTGCGGGATTGGGCAATGAGCAGTTCTTC. Translating it yields CASSPPAGLGNEQFF.

The chain joins TRBV5-1 to TRBJ2-3, with D tentatively TRBD1 (6 bases). Per germline, CDR1 SGHRS and CDR2 YFSETQ. The V and J ends lost 3 bases and 4 bases respectively, with 15 bases between them. This CDR3 is 15 amino acids long. CDR3 in amino acids: CASSSETGYADTQYF. CDR3 nucleotides: TGCGCCAGCAGCTCGGAAACAGGGTACGCAGATACGCAGTATTTT.

This clonotype was detected many times. Here the CDR3 DNA reads TGTGCCAGCAGCGTACACCGGGACACCCAAAACATTCAGTACTTC. Amino acid sequence: CASSVHRDTQNIQYF. The chain uses TRBV2 and TRBJ2-4; a possible D gene is TRBD1 (6 bases). The CDR3 has 15 residues. V lost 6 bases and J 5 bases, leaving 17 bases between the germline ends. Germline V CDR1 and CDR2: SNHLY, FYNNEI.

This clonotype was detected only a few times. The V and J genes are TRBV20-1 and TRBJ2-1; 7 nucleotides agree with TRBD1. Germline loops: CDR1 DFQATT, CDR2 SNEGSKA (reference sequence). V shed 3 bases and J 8 bases; nucleotides not matched to a gene: 13. This CDR3 is built from 15 residues. The CDR3, as DNA: TGCAGTGCTAGTAAAGGGGGCTCGGGGTACGATGAGCAGTTCTTC. Its translation is CSASKGGSGYDEQFF.

A few counts support this clonotype. CDR3 region: CSQLAGVAETQYF. The CDR3 nucleotides are TGCAGTCAACTAGCGGGAGTCGCAGAGACCCAGTACTTC. The gene calls are TRBV20-1 and TRBJ2-5, with 11 bases matching TRBD2. There are 13 residues in the CDR3. V dropped 8 bases and J dropped 4; count of bases not matched to a gene: 6. Looked up from germline, CDR1 is DFQATT and CDR2 is SNEGSKA (reference sequence).

The table lists this clonotype with many counts. The chain is built from TRBV24-1 and TRBJ2-1; D might be TRBD1 or TRBD2, each matching 7 bases. Deletions cut 5 bases from V and 6 bases from J, with 19 bases between. In germline, CDR1 is KGHDR, CDR2 SFDVKD. The CDR3 contains 16 residues. DNA of the CDR3: TGTGCCACCAGTGGAGAGGGGGAGGGGGCGGGCAATGAGCAGTTCTTC. This encodes CATSGEGEGAGNEQFF.

This clonotype was counted at least ten times. V is TRBV6-2 or TRBV6-3 and J is TRBJ2-5; TRBD1 agrees at 11 bases. Germline V gene lookup returns CDR1 MNHEY and CDR2 SVGEGT. The CDR3 runs to 12 residues. Trimming at V came to 5 bases and at J to 12 bases, leaving 5 bases not matched to a gene. The CDR3 spells CASSVDRGLKYF. As DNA, the CDR3 is TGTGCCAGCAGTGTGGACAGGGGGCTGAAGTACTTC.

This clonotype was observed a handful of times. The rearrangement uses TRBV7-2 and TRBJ2-6; 10 bases line up with TRBD2. Germline V CDR1 and CDR2: SGHTA, FQGNSA. The CDR3 contains 17 residues. V lost 4 bases to trimming and J lost 0 bases; unmatched junction nucleotides: 3. Here the CDR3 DNA reads TGTGCCAGCAGCTCTACTAGCGGGGTCTCTGGGGCCAACGTCCTGACTTTC. Translation: CASSSTSGVSGANVLTF.

This clonotype was counted a few times. The gene calls are TRBV29-1 and TRBJ2-7; D is perhaps TRBD1 (6 bases). Germline CDR1 is SQVTM and CDR2 is ANQGSEA. The germline V and J ends were trimmed by 6 bases and 0 bases, with 9 bases remaining between them. The CDR3 sequence is 12 residues long. This chain's CDR3 is CSVRDNSYEQYF. In nucleotides, the CDR3 is TGCAGCGTCCGGGACAACTCCTACGAGCAGTACTTC.